The 6 T cell receptor beta chains listed next were all sequenced from one sample in a study of molecular identifiers for immune sequencing clone quantification. TCRdb processed the PCR reads anew with MiXCR; each CDR3 protein has one entry. The data show 250,000 to 350,000 distinct CDR3 sequences, about 21% seen once. The sequenced sample consisted of naive CD8+ T cells from blood, with Jurkat cell RNA spiked in. As for subset: FACS-sorted CD8+CD4-CCR7+CD45RA+ naive T cells. All receptors derive from a human donor in good health. Some libraries in this study had Jurkat cell RNA spiked in.

This clonotype has a count of ten or more. J is TRBJ2-7 and V is TRBV7-9, with D unclear. There are 13 residues in the CDR3. Trimming removed 3 bases from V and 4 bases from J, with 10 bases in between. Germline CDR1 is SEHNR and CDR2 is FQNEAQ (reference sequence). The CDR3 DNA is TGTGCCAGCAGCTTGCAGCTACGGTACGAGCAGTACTTC. Translation: CASSLQLRYEQYF. Filled out from reference TRBV7-9 and TRBJ2-7, the complete variable domain reads DTGVSQNPRHKITKRGQNVTFRCDPISEHNRLYWYRQTLGQGPEFLTYFQNEAQLEKSRLLSDRFSAERPKGSFSTLEIQRTEQGDSAMYLCASSLQLRYEQYFGPGTRLTVT.

The chain couples TRBV10-2 to TRBJ2-3; TRBD2 aligns across 16 bases. The length of the CDR3 is 18 residues. Germline V gene lookup returns CDR1 WSHSY and CDR2 SAAADI. V shed 7 bases, J shed 2 bases, and the junction held 9 bases outside the gene matches. The CDR3 DNA follows: TGCGCCAGCACCCTGGGACTAGCGGGGGGGCGGGTCACAGATACGCAGTATTTT. Translated: CASTLGLAGGRVTDTQYF.

This clonotype was observed at least ten times. The rearrangement links TRBV7-9 to TRBJ2-3; D ambiguous. The CDR3 consists of 14 residues. Germline CDR1 is SEHNR and CDR2 is FQNEAQ (reference sequence). V gave up 1 base and J gave up 4 bases, with 9 bases separating them. CDR3 protein: CASSLVGRSDTQYF. The CDR3, as DNA: TGTGCCAGCAGCTTAGTCGGTCGATCAGATACGCAGTATTTT.

This clonotype was counted ten times or more. V usage is TRBV5-1 and J usage is TRBJ2-3, with 14 bases matching TRBD2. This CDR3 spans 19 amino acids. After removal of 4 bases from V and 3 bases from J, the junction contained 13 bases not matched to a gene. Germline loops: CDR1 SGHRS, CDR2 YFSETQ. For the CDR3, the DNA is TGCGCCAGCAGCACACGGCGACTAGCGGGAGGGCCCTCGACAGATACGCAGTATTTT. It translates to CASSTRRLAGGPSTDTQYF. Looking up the rest from reference TRBV5-1 and TRBJ2-3 gives the full variable domain: KAGVTQTPRYLIKTRGQQVTLSCSPISGHRSVSWYQQTPGQGLQFLFEYFSETQRNKGNFPGRFSGRQFSNSRSEMNVSTLELGDSALYLCASSTRRLAGGPSTDTQYFGPGTRLTVL.

The chain employs TRBV20-1 and TRBJ1-6, with 7 nucleotides matching TRBD1. CDR3 size: 16 residues. The J segment lost 4 bases and the V segment lost 3 bases, leaving 9 bases of the junction unmatched. The germline V gene has CDR1 DFQATT and CDR2 SNEGSKA (reference sequence). Here the CDR3 DNA reads TGCAGTGCTAGGGGGGACAGACGGCCGTATAATTCACCCCTCCACTTT. This encodes CSARGDRRPYNSPLHF.

The sample holds many counts of this clonotype. V usage is TRBV7-9 and J usage is TRBJ1-4, with 8 positions matching TRBD1. Losses at the gene ends were 5 bases for V and 7 bases for J; bases not matched to a gene: 6. The CDR3 covers 14 residues. The germline CDR1 and CDR2 sequences are SEHNR and FQNEAQ (reference sequence). In DNA, the CDR3 is TGTGCCAGCAGCCCTCCCGGGACAGGTGAAAAACTGTTTTTT. Its protein product is CASSPPGTGEKLFF.